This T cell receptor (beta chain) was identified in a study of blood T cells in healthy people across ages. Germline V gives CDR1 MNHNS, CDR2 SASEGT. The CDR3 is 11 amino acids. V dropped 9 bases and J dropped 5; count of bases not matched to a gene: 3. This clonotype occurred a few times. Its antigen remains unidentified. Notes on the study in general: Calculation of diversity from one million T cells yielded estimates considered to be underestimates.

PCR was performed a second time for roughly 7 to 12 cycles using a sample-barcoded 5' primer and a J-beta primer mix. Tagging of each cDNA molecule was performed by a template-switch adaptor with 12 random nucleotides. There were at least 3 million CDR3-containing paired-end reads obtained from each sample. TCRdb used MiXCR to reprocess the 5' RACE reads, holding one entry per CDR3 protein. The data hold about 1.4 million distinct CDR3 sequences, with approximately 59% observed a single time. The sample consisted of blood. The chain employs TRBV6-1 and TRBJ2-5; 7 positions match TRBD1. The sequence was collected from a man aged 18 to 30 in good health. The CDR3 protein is CASDRDETQYF. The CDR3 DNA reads TGTGCCAGTGACAGGGATGAGACCCAGTACTTC.